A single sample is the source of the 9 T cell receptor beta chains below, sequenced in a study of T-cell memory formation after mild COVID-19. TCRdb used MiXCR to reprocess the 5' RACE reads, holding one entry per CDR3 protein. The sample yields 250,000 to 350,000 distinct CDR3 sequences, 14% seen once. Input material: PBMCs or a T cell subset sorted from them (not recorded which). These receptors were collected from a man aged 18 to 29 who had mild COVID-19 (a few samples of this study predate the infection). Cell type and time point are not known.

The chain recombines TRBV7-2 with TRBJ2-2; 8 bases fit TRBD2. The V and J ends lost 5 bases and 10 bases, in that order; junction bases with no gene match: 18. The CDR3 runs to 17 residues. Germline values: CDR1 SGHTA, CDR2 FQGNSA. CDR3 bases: TGTGCCAGCAGCCGAAGGGCGGGGGGCCCAATCCAGGCGGAGCTGTTTTTT. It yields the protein CASSRRAGGPIQAELFF. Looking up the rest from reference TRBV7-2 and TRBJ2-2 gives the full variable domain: GAGVSQSPSNKVTEKGKDVELRCDPISGHTALYWYRQSLGQGLEFLIYFQGNSAPDKSGLPSDRFSAERTGGSVSTLTIQRTQQEDSAVYLCASSRRAGGPIQAELFFGEGSRLTVL.

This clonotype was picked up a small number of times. CDR3 nucleotides: TGTGCCAGCGGACAGGGGGCGCGACATGGCTACACCTTC. Translated, it gives CASGQGARHGYTF. The rearrangement uses TRBV12-3 or TRBV12-4 and TRBJ1-2; 11 nucleotides line up with TRBD1. Trimming removed 8 bases from V and 6 bases from J; junction bases left unmatched: 5. CDR3 length: 13 residues.

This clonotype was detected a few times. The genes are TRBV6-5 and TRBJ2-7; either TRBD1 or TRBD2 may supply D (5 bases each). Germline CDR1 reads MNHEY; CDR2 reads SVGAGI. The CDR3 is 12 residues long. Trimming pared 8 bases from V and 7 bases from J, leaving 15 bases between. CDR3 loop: CASRRDPGEQYF. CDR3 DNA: TGTGCCAGCCGTCGGGACCCGGGGGAGCAGTACTTC.

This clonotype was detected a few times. CDR3 sequence: CASSLQGDWGYTF. In nucleotides, the CDR3 is TGTGCCAGCAGTTTACAAGGGGATTGGGGCTACACCTTC. The rearrangement links TRBV6-1 to TRBJ1-2, with TRBD1 as a possible D gene (5 bases). V lost 5 bases to trimming and J lost 8 bases, with 15 bases between them. Germline V gene lookup returns CDR1 MNHNS and CDR2 SASEGT. This CDR3 has 13 residues.

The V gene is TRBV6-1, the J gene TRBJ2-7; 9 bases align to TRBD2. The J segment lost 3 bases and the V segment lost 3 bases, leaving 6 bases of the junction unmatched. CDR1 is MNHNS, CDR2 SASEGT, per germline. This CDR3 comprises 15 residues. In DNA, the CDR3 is TGTGCCAGCAGTGATTCTGGGACTAGCCGCTACGAGCAGTACTTC. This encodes CASSDSGTSRYEQYF.

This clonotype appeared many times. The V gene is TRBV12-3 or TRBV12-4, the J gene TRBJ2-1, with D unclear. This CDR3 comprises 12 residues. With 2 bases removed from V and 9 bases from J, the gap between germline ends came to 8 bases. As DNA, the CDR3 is TGTGCCAGCAGTTTACCCGGAAGTGAGCAGTTCTTC. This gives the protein CASSLPGSEQFF.

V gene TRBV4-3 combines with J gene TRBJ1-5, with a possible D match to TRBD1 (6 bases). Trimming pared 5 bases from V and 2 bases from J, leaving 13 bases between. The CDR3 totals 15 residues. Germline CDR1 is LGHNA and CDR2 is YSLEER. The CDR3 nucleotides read TGCGCCAGCAGCGCTGTTGGGGGCGGCAATCAGCCCCAGCATTTT. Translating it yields CASSAVGGGNQPQHF.

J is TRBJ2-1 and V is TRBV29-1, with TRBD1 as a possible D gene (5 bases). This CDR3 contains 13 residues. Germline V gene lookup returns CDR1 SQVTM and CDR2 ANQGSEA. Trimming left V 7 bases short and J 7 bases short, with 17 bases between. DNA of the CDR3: TGCAGCGGACAACTTGCAGACAGAAATGAGCAGTTCTTC. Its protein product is CSGQLADRNEQFF.

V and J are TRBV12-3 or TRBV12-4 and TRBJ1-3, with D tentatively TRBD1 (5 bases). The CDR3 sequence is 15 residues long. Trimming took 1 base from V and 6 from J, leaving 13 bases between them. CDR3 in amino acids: CASSLGEGPPNTIYF. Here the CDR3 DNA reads TGTGCCAGCAGTTTAGGCGAGGGGCCCCCAAACACCATATATTTT.